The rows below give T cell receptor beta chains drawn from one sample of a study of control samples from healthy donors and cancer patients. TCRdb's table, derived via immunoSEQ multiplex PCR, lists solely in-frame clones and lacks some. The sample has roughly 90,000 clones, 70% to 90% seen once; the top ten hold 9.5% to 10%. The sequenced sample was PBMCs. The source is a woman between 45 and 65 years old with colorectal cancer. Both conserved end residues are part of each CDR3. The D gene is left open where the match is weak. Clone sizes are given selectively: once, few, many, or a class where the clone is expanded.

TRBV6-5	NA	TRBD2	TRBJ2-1	TGTGCCAGCAGTTACTCAGGGACTAGCGGCTACAATGAGCAGTTCTTC	CASSYSGTSGYNEQFF
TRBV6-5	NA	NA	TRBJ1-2	TGTGCCAGCAGTTACTCGACGGTCGCAGGGCCTTATGGCTACACCTTC	CASSYSTVAGPYGYTF
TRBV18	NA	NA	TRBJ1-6	TGTGCCAGCTCAACGGGGAGGGTTGGTTCACCCCTCCACTTT	CASSTGRVGSPLHF
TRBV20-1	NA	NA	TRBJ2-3	TGCAGTGCTAGTTCTGAGAGAGATACGCAGTATTTT	CSASSERDTQYF
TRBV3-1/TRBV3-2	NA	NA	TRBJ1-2	TGTGCCAGCAGCCGGCCGGGGACCTATGGCTACACCTTC	CASSRPGTYGYTF
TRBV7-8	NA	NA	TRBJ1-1	TGTGCCAGCAGCTTTACGGACATGAACACTGAAGCTTTCTTT	CASSFTDMNTEAFF
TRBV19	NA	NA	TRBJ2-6	TGTGCCAGTAGACAATTGGGGGACTCTGGGGCCAACGTCCTGACTTTC	CASRQLGDSGANVLTF
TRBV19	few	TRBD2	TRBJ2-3	TGTGCCAGTAGTATTGGACTAGCGGGGGGCACAGATACGCAGTATTTT	CASSIGLAGGTDTQYF
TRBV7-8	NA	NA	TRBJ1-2	TGTGCCAGCAGCACGCGAGACCCTAACTATGGCTACACCTTC	CASSTRDPNYGYTF
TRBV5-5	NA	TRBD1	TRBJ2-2	TGTGCCAGCAGAAGACAGGGGGCGAGAACCGGGGAGCTGTTTTTT	CASRRQGARTGELFF
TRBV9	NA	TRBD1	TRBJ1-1	TGTGCCAGCAGCTTTTTACAGGGGGGCACTGAAGCTTTCTTT	CASSFLQGGTEAFF
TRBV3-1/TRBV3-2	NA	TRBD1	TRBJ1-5	TGTGCCAGCAGCCGCCGGGACAGGTCGGGTTATCAGCCCCAGCATTTT	CASSRRDRSGYQPQHF
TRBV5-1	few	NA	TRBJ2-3	TGCGCCAGCAGCTTTAAACTTGACGATACGCAGTATTTT	CASSFKLDDTQYF
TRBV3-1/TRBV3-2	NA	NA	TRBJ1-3	TGTGCCAGCAGCCAAGGGCTCTCTGGAAACACCATATATTTT	CASSQGLSGNTIYF